This TCR beta chain appears in the sequencing data of a study of memory CD4+ T cells and cytomegalovirus serostatus. The V gene's germline CDR1 is SEHNR and CDR2 FQNEAQ (reference sequence). With 3 bases removed from V and 8 bases from J, the gap between germline ends came to 16 bases. The CDR3 runs to 15 residues. TCRdb's copy holds only in-frame clones and misses some; the assay was immunoSEQ multiplex PCR. The profile shows under 45,000 clones, just under 80% of them singletons. Study findings and constraints: Median bootstrapped AUC for CMV status was about 0.94 originally, less than 0.93 US-trained.

Concerning this clone itself: What it binds is not known.

The sort gate was single viable CD3+CD4+CD8-CD45RO+ cells for memory CD4+ T cells. Donors' CMV status reflects serum IgG against pp150, pp28, p38, p52. The chain is built from TRBV7-9 and TRBJ1-4; D is uncertain. The specimen was memory CD4+ T cells from blood. This clonotype was sampled from an adult in good health and CMV-seronegative. DNA for the CDR3: TGTGCCAGCAGCTTGAGTATCCTTTTGGGGGAAAAACTGTTTTTT. Its protein product is CASSLSILLGEKLFF. The entire variable domain, with the rest obtained from reference TRBV7-9 and TRBJ1-4, is as follows: DTGVSQNPRHKITKRGQNVTFRCDPISEHNRLYWYRQTLGQGPEFLTYFQNEAQLEKSRLLSDRFSAERPKGSFSTLEIQRTEQGDSAMYLCASSLSILLGEKLFFGSGTQLSVL.